The clone carrying this TCR beta chain came up many times. What it recognizes is unknown. The CDR3 regions of TCR beta were amplified from RNA transcripts. The HTBI primer set served for first-round RT-PCR of the TCR CDR3. TCRdb itself ran the multiplex PCR reads through MiXCR, one entry per CDR3 protein. The table lists about 840,000 distinct CDR3 sequences, about 38% of them singletons. The study excluded patients with uncontrolled infection, other autoimmune disease, pregnancy or lactation. The data stem from a study of T cells in Graves' hyperthyroidism and ophthalmopathy. The CDR3 is 14 residues long. V dropped 4 bases and J dropped 1; count of bases not matched to a gene: 4. CDR1 is SGHNT, CDR2 YYREEE, per germline (reference sequence). Study-wide findings and caveats: Most thyroid clonotypes with frequency above 0.001 were detected in blood.

The specimen sequenced was blood. The V gene is TRBV5-4, the J gene TRBJ1-1; TRBD1 matches at 7 bases. This sequence was found in a man between 18 and 29 years old with Graves' hyperthyroidism. The CDR3 reads CASSIRDRNTEAFF. CDR3 sequence (DNA): TGTGCCAGCAGCATCCGGGACAGGAACACTGAAGCTTTCTTT. Full variable domain (rest looked up from reference TRBV5-4 and TRBJ1-1): ETGVTQSPTHLIKTRGQQVTLRCSSQSGHNTVSWYQQALGQGPQFIFQYYREEENGRGNFPPRFSGLQFPNYSSELNVNALELDDSALYLCASSIRDRNTEAFFGQGTRLTVV.